The present TCR beta chain was sequenced within a study of cytomegalovirus exposure and HLA in healthy donors. The PCR ran on 60 Vbeta and 13 Jbeta primers. The assay was immunoSEQ multiplex PCR, and TCRdb's table has in-frame clones only and misses some. Altogether 150,000 or so clones are present, over 75% being singletons, with the ten largest covering 1.3%. The source of this sequence is a man aged 50 to 59 in good health and CMV-seropositive. The sample taken for sequencing was PBMCs.

CDR3 amino acids: CASSYSSRGAGETQYF. Written as DNA, the CDR3 is TGTGCCAGCAGTTACTCGAGCCGGGGGGCGGGGGAGACCCAGTACTTC. This chain joins TRBV6-6 and TRBJ2-5, with D possibly TRBD2 on 7 matching bases. Germline V CDR1 and CDR2: MNHNY, SVGAGI (reference sequence). V lost 0 bases, J lost 5 bases, and 16 bases lay in between. CDR3 length equals 16 residues.